What follows are 21 T cell receptor beta chains derived from one specimen sequenced in a study of blood T cell repertoires in COVID-19. Generated by immunoSEQ multiplex PCR, the TCRdb table keeps only in-frame clones and is missing some. The table has roughly 300,000 clones, roughly 90% seen once; the top ten hold roughly 20%. Sequences were obtained from PBMCs or T cells enriched from blood (not recorded which). The receptor set was obtained from a woman aged 25-40 years who had recovered from COVID-19.

J is TRBJ2-3 and V is TRBV9; D may be TRBD2 (5 bases). The CDR3 runs to 15 residues. Trimming took 4 bases from V and 0 from J, leaving 12 bases between them. The germline CDR1 and CDR2 sequences are SGDLS and YYNGEE. The CDR3: CASSRWTPSTDTQYF. The CDR3 nucleotides read TGTGCCAGCAGCCGCTGGACTCCTAGCACAGATACGCAGTATTTT.

This clone was counted between two and nine times. This sequence joins TRBV11-2 and TRBJ1-1; possible D gene TRBD1, 5 bases. Trimming shortened V by 8 bases and J by 4 bases, and 14 bases separated the two germline ends. Germline values: CDR1 SGHAT, CDR2 FQNNGV. CDR3 size: 13 residues. As DNA, the CDR3 is TGTGCCAGCGCAGGGAATTGGGGCACTGAAGCTTTCTTT. Protein sequence: CASAGNWGTEAFF.

The CDR3 DNA reads TGTGCCAGCAGTTATTCCGAGGGACTTACAGACCTCCACTTT. Residues: CASSYSEGLTDLHF. The chain uses TRBV27 and TRBJ1-6; the D gene is possibly TRBD1 (5 bases). CDR1 and CDR2 from the germline V gene are MNHEY and SMNVEV (reference sequence). The CDR3 runs 14 residues. Trimming took 4 bases from V and 15 from J, leaving 19 bases between them.

This clone was counted a few times. The chain carries TRBV18 and TRBJ2-7, with D tentatively TRBD2 (6 bases). The CDR3 is made up of 14 amino acids. V was shortened by 2 bases and J by 3 bases, with 11 bases between the two germline ends. The V gene's germline CDR1 is KGHSH and CDR2 LQKENI. CDR3 nucleotide sequence: TGTGCCAGCTCACCAGCCGGGAGCGTCTACGAGCAGTACTTC. It is translated as CASSPAGSVYEQYF.

The genes are TRBV2 and TRBJ1-1, with a possible D match to TRBD1 (6 bases). The CDR3 has 15 amino acids. V lost 6 bases and J 4 bases, leaving 18 bases between the germline ends. Germline V gene sequence: CDR1 SNHLY, CDR2 FYNNEI. The CDR3 sequence: CASSVTGKIGTEAFF. CDR3 bases: TGTGCCAGCAGCGTCACAGGGAAGATTGGCACTGAAGCTTTCTTT.

The chain recombines TRBV2 with TRBJ1-2; TRBD1 agrees at 7 bases. CDR3 size: 14 residues. Germline-derived CDR1 and CDR2 are SNHLY and FYNNEI. The junction had 9 bases not matched to a gene; V was cut back by 7 bases and J by 4 bases. The CDR3 loop is CASKGRGLGYGYTF. As DNA, the CDR3 is TGTGCCAGCAAGGGTAGGGGGCTCGGCTATGGCTACACCTTC. Using reference TRBV2 and TRBJ1-2 for the parts outside the CDR3, the full variable domain is EPEVTQTPSHQVTQMGQEVILRCVPISNHLYFYWYRQILGQKVEFLVSFYNNEISEKSEIFDDQFSVERPDGSNFTLKIRSTKLEDSAMYFCASKGRGLGYGYTFGSGTRLTVV.

The CDR3 loop reads CASSYWTGLSEQYF. Here the CDR3 DNA reads TGTGCCAGCAGCTATTGGACAGGGCTAAGCGAGCAGTACTTC. The chain has TRBV6-2 or TRBV6-3 and TRBJ2-7, with 8 positions matching TRBD1. Germline loops: CDR1 MNHEY, CDR2 SVGEGT. This CDR3 has 14 residues. After removal of 6 bases from V and 6 bases from J, the junction contained 10 bases not matched to a gene.

CDR3 region: CASRGTGYHTEAFF. DNA of the CDR3: TGTGCCAGCAGGGGTACAGGGTACCACACTGAAGCTTTCTTT. V and J are TRBV28 and TRBJ1-1, with D maybe TRBD1 (6 bases). From germline, CDR1 is MDHEN and CDR2 SYDVKM. This CDR3 is 14 amino acids long. The ends were cut back, 6 bases at V and 3 bases at J, with 14 bases in the middle.

This clone was recorded a few times. The chain joins TRBV7-2 to TRBJ2-7; the D gene is possibly TRBD1 (5 bases). CDR3 length equals 14 residues. Germline CDR1 SGHTA, CDR2 FQGNSA. Trimming cost V 7 bases and J 0 bases, with 13 bases left between them. This CDR3 reads CASTLNRYSYEQYF. CDR3 DNA: TGTGCCAGCACCCTAAACAGGTACTCCTACGAGCAGTACTTC.

This chain uses TRBV20-1 with TRBJ2-5, with 8 bases matching TRBD2. Per germline, CDR1 DFQATT and CDR2 SNEGSKA (reference sequence). This CDR3 is 15 amino acids long. With 3 bases clipped from V and 3 bases from J, the junction kept 9 bases outside the gene matches. The chain's CDR3 is CSASTWRGAEETQYF. CDR3 in DNA: TGCAGTGCTAGTACCTGGCGGGGGGCGGAAGAGACCCAGTACTTC.

V usage is TRBV30 and J usage is TRBJ1-1; D gene uncertain. Trimming shortened V by 4 bases and J by 0 bases, and 9 bases separated the two germline ends. The CDR3 totals 13 residues. The germline V gene has CDR1 GTSNPN and CDR2 SVGIG (reference sequence). CDR3: CAWTLGVNTEAFF. The CDR3, as DNA: TGTGCCTGGACCTTAGGAGTGAACACTGAAGCTTTCTTT.

V and J are TRBV3-1 (or the pseudogene TRBV3-2) and TRBJ2-5; 11 nucleotides align to TRBD1. Germline assignment: CDR1 LGHDT and CDR2 YNNKEL (reference sequence). Trimming removed 8 bases from V and 4 bases from J; junction bases left unmatched: 12. This CDR3 is built from 16 residues. CDR3 protein: CASGGGQGVCGETQYF. The CDR3 DNA follows: TGTGCCAGCGGCGGGGGACAGGGGGTTTGCGGAGAGACCCAGTACTTC.

The J gene is TRBJ2-3, the V gene TRBV9; 7 nucleotides line up with TRBD2. Trimming cost V 0 bases and J 4 bases; bases outside gene matches: 2. Germline V gene sequence: CDR1 SGDLS, CDR2 YYNGEE. This CDR3 spans 14 amino acids. The CDR3 protein is CASSVEAGADTQYF. CDR3 DNA sequence: TGTGCCAGCAGCGTAGAGGCGGGGGCAGATACGCAGTATTTT.

The chain uses TRBV11-2 and TRBJ2-1; TRBD2 aligns across 7 bases. From germline, CDR1 is SGHAT and CDR2 FQNNGV. There are 17 residues in the CDR3. Trimming at V came to 3 bases and at J to 4 bases, leaving 12 bases not matched to a gene. CDR3 DNA sequence: TGTGCCAGCAGCTTCCTCGCGGGAGCTAGCGGTTACAATGAGCAGTTCTTC. It encodes CASSFLAGASGYNEQFF.

The genes are TRBV20-1 and TRBJ1-2, with D perhaps matching TRBD1 (6 bases). V lost 6 bases and J lost 8, with 10 bases in between. The length of the CDR3 is 10 residues. The V gene's germline CDR1 is DFQATT and CDR2 SNEGSKA (reference sequence). The CDR3 region has the DNA TGCAGTGCGTTTAGGGGGGGCTACACCTTC. It specifies CSAFRGGYTF.

This chain uses TRBV12-5 with TRBJ2-1; the D is unclear. There are 14 residues in the CDR3. Germline V gene data show CDR1 as LGHNT and CDR2 as FRNRAP. V was trimmed by 7 bases and J by 0 bases, leaving 10 bases between them. CDR3 coding DNA: TGTGCTAGTGCCGTACTTAGCTCCTACAATGAGCAGTTCTTC. As protein: CASAVLSSYNEQFF.

The chain recombines TRBV5-1 with TRBJ1-1; D unresolved. V lost 3 bases and J 4 bases, leaving 7 bases between the germline ends. This CDR3 spans 12 amino acids. Germline V gives CDR1 SGHRS, CDR2 YFSETQ. The CDR3 sequence is CASSYAGTEAFF. Here the CDR3 DNA reads TGCGCCAGCAGCTACGCAGGCACTGAAGCTTTCTTT.

This sequence joins TRBV27 and TRBJ1-5, with no clear D. The CDR3 sequence is 14 residues long. CDR1 is MNHEY, CDR2 SMNVEV, per germline (reference sequence). Trimming took off 2 bases at V and 7 bases at J, with 12 bases between the two ends. The CDR3 is CASSLSSGVQPQHF. The CDR3 nucleotides read TGTGCCAGCAGTTTAAGTTCCGGTGTCCAGCCCCAGCATTTT.

V and J are TRBV28 and TRBJ1-5, with a possible D match to TRBD1 (5 bases). V lost 7 bases, J lost 4 bases, and 14 bases lay in between. Looked up from germline, CDR1 is MDHEN and CDR2 is SYDVKM. The CDR3 is 14 residues long. The CDR3 DNA follows: TGTGCCAGCACCATATTAGCAGGGAATCAGCCCCAGCATTTT. This encodes CASTILAGNQPQHF.

V usage is TRBV7-9 and J usage is TRBJ2-5; D may be TRBD2 (6 bases). CDR1 is SEHNR and CDR2 is FQNEAQ in the germline V gene (reference sequence). The CDR3 contains 13 residues. The germline V and J ends were trimmed by 5 bases and 3 bases, with 10 bases remaining between them. DNA for the CDR3: TGTGCCAGCAGCCCGGGACTGGAAGAGACCCAGTACTTC. Protein product: CASSPGLEETQYF.

The rearrangement uses TRBV28 and TRBJ1-6; 9 nucleotides line up with TRBD1. The length of the CDR3 is 20 residues. The junction had 17 bases not matched to a gene; V was cut back by 2 bases and J by 6 bases. Germline V lookup: CDR1 MDHEN, CDR2 SYDVKM. The CDR3 bases are TGTGCCAGCAGTTTACGTCCGGGGACAGGGATCCCCTGGGGTAATTCACCCCTCCACTTT. Translation gives CASSLRPGTGIPWGNSPLHF.